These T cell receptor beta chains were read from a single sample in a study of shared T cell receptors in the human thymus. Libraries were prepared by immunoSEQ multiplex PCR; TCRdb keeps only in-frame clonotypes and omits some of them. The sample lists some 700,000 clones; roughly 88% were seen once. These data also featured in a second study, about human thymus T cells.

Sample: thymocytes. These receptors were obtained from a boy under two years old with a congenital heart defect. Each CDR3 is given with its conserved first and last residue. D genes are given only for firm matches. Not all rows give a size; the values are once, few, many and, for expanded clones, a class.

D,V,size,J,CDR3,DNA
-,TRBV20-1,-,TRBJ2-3,CSARPSGTQYF,TGCAGTGCTAGACCCTCAGGGACGCAGTATTTT
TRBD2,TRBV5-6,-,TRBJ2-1,CASSLSGRDYNEQFF,TGTGCCAGCAGCCTTAGCGGGAGGGATTACAATGAGCAGTTCTTC
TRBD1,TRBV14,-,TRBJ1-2,CASSAEGTASNYGYTF,TGTGCCAGCAGCGCTGAGGGGACAGCTTCTAACTATGGCTACACCTTC
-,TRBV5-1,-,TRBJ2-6,CASSVQAPGTSGANVLTF,TGCGCCAGCAGCGTCCAGGCGCCAGGAACCTCTGGGGCCAACGTCCTGACTTTC
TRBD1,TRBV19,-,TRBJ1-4,CASTRTGGEKLFF,TGTGCCAGTACCCGGACAGGCGGAGAAAAACTGTTTTTT
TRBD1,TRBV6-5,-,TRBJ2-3,CASSYSDREGLKYF,TGTGCCAGCAGTTACTCGGACAGGGAAGGTTTAAAGTATTTT
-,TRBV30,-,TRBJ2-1,CAWRGRREQTRENEQFF,TGTGCCTGGAGGGGGCGAAGAGAGCAGACTAGGGAGAATGAGCAGTTCTTC
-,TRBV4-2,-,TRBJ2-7,CASGRQVPDEQYF,TGTGCCAGCGGACGACAGGTTCCCGACGAGCAGTACTTC
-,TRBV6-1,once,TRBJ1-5,CASYPGGGNQPQHF,TGTGCCAGCTACCCCGGGGGTGGCAATCAGCCCCAGCATTTT
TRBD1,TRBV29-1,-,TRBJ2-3,CSVPGRQGSTDTQYF,TGCAGCGTCCCCGGGCGACAGGGTAGCACAGATACGCAGTATTTT